These T cell receptor beta chains were read from a single sample in a study of T cells in localized non-small cell lung cancer. Generated by immunoSEQ multiplex PCR, the TCRdb table keeps only in-frame clones and is missing some. Of about 2,600 clones listed, more than 20% are singletons. This specimen was lung tumor tissue, taken before any cancer treatment. These receptors came from a woman aged 35-75 years with stage I lung adenocarcinoma. CDR3s leave out the opening cysteine and the closing phenylalanine or tryptophan. Fields, in order: J gene, V gene, CDR3 protein.

J gene: TRBJ1-4
V gene: TRBV28
CDR3 protein: ASSFLGGDEKLF

J gene: TRBJ2-7
V gene: TRBV30
CDR3 protein: AWTLAGFSYEQY

J gene: TRBJ1-4
V gene: TRBV28
CDR3 protein: ASSPHPPREEKLF

J gene: TRBJ1-5
V gene: TRBV9
CDR3 protein: ASSGRGRNSNQPQH

J gene: TRBJ2-1
V gene: TRBV30
CDR3 protein: AWSGLGVLNEQF

J gene: TRBJ1-4
V gene: TRBV28
CDR3 protein: ASSLPRGSSEKLF

J gene: TRBJ2-1
V gene: TRBV6-8
CDR3 protein: ASSHRDTSSHEQF

J gene: TRBJ2-7
V gene: TRBV28
CDR3 protein: ASSLRTGKREQY

J gene: TRBJ1-2
V gene: TRBV25-1
CDR3 protein: ASSESGARINYGYT

J gene: TRBJ1-3
V gene: TRBV5-1
CDR3 protein: ASTKMGSGVGNTIY

J gene: TRBJ1-1
V gene: TRBV30
CDR3 protein: AWQLPQRSMNTEAF

J gene: TRBJ2-7
V gene: TRBV10-2
CDR3 protein: ASSEGGHEQY

J gene: TRBJ1-1
V gene: TRBV30
CDR3 protein: AWSVDISATEAF

J gene: TRBJ2-7
V gene: TRBV7-5
CDR3 protein: ASSFSALEGDEQY

J gene: TRBJ1-2
V gene: TRBV28
CDR3 protein: ASSFGGTDYGYT

J gene: TRBJ1-5
V gene: TRBV10-2
CDR3 protein: ASSAWTGGGNQPQH

J gene: TRBJ2-3
V gene: TRBV18
CDR3 protein: ASSPQGLGADTQY

J gene: TRBJ2-1
V gene: TRBV18
CDR3 protein: ASSPWVAGEFNEQF

J gene: TRBJ1-3
V gene: TRBV19
CDR3 protein: ASLAGRSSGNTIY

J gene: TRBJ1-2
V gene: TRBV9
CDR3 protein: ASSVVSSGVPHGYT

J gene: TRBJ2-5
V gene: TRBV11-3
CDR3 protein: ASSRPENRGETQY

J gene: TRBJ1-1
V gene: TRBV18
CDR3 protein: ASSPSGGDTEAF

J gene: TRBJ1-4
V gene: TRBV25-1
CDR3 protein: ASSLTTTNEKLF

J gene: TRBJ1-5
V gene: TRBV28
CDR3 protein: ASSLGTGGIQPQH

J gene: TRBJ2-3
V gene: TRBV19
CDR3 protein: ASSTLAGGSDTQY